What follows are 26 T cell receptor beta chains derived from one specimen sequenced in a study of beta chain features in type 1 diabetes. What was sequenced were expressed TCRB transcripts, since all of the isolated RNA had been reverse transcribed. The method was immunoSEQ multiplex PCR; TCRdb's version includes in-frame clones alone and lacks a portion of them. The table lists a few hundred thousand clones, approximately 12% of them singletons. The specimen was naive CD4+ T cells from blood. Every receptor here comes from a man younger than 35 in good health.

The J gene is TRBJ1-2, the V gene TRBV5-4; D gene uncertain. V gave up 1 base and J gave up 8 bases, with 24 bases separating them. The CDR3 has 17 amino acids. Germline CDR1 is SGHNT and CDR2 is YYREEE (reference sequence). CDR3 loop: CASSLLKNPLVSEGYTF. DNA for the CDR3: TGTGCCAGCAGCTTGCTTAAAAACCCCCTAGTAAGCGAGGGCTACACCTTC.

This chain joins TRBV6-6 and TRBJ2-7, with no clear D. The germline V and J ends were trimmed by 0 bases and 5 bases, with 11 bases remaining between them. Per germline, CDR1 MNHNY and CDR2 SVGAGI (reference sequence). CDR3 length: 14 amino acids. The CDR3 sequence is CASSYSFQYNEQYF. DNA for the CDR3: TGTGCCAGCAGTTACTCGTTCCAGTACAACGAGCAGTACTTC.

This chain joins TRBV9 and TRBJ2-5; possible D gene TRBD1, 5 bases. Germline loops: CDR1 SGDLS, CDR2 YYNGEE. Trimming removed 3 bases at V and 5 bases at J, with 20 bases between. This CDR3 region has 16 residues. The CDR3 DNA reads TGTGCCAGCAGCGCCGGGCGCCAACAGGCTCGGGAGACCCAGTACTTC. Its protein product is CASSAGRQQARETQYF.

This rearrangement joins TRBV19 to TRBJ2-7; D unclear. CDR3 length: 12 residues. V lost 3 bases to trimming and J lost 2 bases, with 5 bases between them. Per the germline V gene, CDR1 is LNHDA and CDR2 is SQIVND (reference sequence). The CDR3 region has the DNA TGTGCCAGTAGTATGAGCCCCTACGAGCAGTACTTC. Amino acid sequence: CASSMSPYEQYF.

This sequence joins TRBV7-2 and TRBJ1-2, with a tentative D call TRBD1 (6 bases). The V end was cut by 1 base, the J end by 7 bases, with 16 bases between. CDR1 is SGHTA, CDR2 FQGNSA, per germline. CDR3 size: 15 residues. The DNA of the CDR3 is TGTGCCAGCAGCTTAGTTTCAGGGGAGGGCTCTGGCTACACCTTC. Translation gives CASSLVSGEGSGYTF. Full variable domain (outside the CDR3, taken from reference TRBV7-2 and TRBJ1-2): GAGVSQSPSNKVTEKGKDVELRCDPISGHTALYWYRQSLGQGLEFLIYFQGNSAPDKSGLPSDRFSAERTGGSVSTLTIQRTQQEDSAVYLCASSLVSGEGSGYTFGSGTRLTVV.

The chain recombines TRBV7-2 with TRBJ1-2; 8 positions agree with TRBD1. The junction had 6 bases not matched to a gene; V was cut back by 5 bases and J by 7 bases. CDR3 size: 13 residues. From germline, CDR1 is SGHTA and CDR2 FQGNSA. As DNA, the CDR3 is TGTGCCAGCAGCGTGGACAGGGAAGGTGGCTACACCTTC. Amino acid sequence: CASSVDREGGYTF.

V gene TRBV7-6 combines with J gene TRBJ2-7, with 7 bases that match TRBD2. The V gene's germline CDR1 is SGHVS and CDR2 FNYEAQ. This CDR3 is built from 14 residues. Trimming removed 3 bases from V and 5 bases from J; junction bases left unmatched: 7. CDR3 residues: CASSFSGGSDEQYF. In DNA form, the CDR3 reads TGTGCCAGCAGCTTTTCCGGCGGGAGTGACGAGCAGTACTTC.

The chain has TRBV7-9 and TRBJ2-1; 8 positions match TRBD2. In germline, CDR1 is SEHNR, CDR2 FQNEAQ (reference sequence). Unmatched junction bases numbered 6, after V lost 5 bases and J lost 0 bases. The CDR3 has 16 amino acids. The CDR3 bases are TGTGCCAGCAGCCCGCGCGGGGGGAGCTCCTACAATGAGCAGTTCTTC. Amino acids: CASSPRGGSSYNEQFF.

J is TRBJ2-3 and V is TRBV7-2; 12 bases map to TRBD2. The V gene end was trimmed by 7 bases and the J gene end by 5 bases; junction bases not matched to a gene: 10. There are 16 residues in the CDR3. In germline, CDR1 is SGHTA, CDR2 FQGNSA. Written as DNA, the CDR3 is TGTGCCAGCATAAGTCGGACTAGCGGGAATATAGATACGCAGTATTTT. It specifies CASISRTSGNIDTQYF.

V usage is TRBV29-1 and J usage is TRBJ2-5; D perhaps matches TRBD2 (5 bases). Germline loops: CDR1 SQVTM, CDR2 ANQGSEA. Deletions cut 4 bases from V and 1 base from J, with 10 bases between. This CDR3 has 13 residues. The CDR3 region has the DNA TGCAGCGTTGGAGGGAGCTCCCAAGAGACCCAGTACTTC. It translates to CSVGGSSQETQYF.

This clone showed up just a few times. The chain links TRBV2 to TRBJ1-2, with TRBD1 matching over 8 bases. Germline-derived CDR1 and CDR2 are SNHLY and FYNNEI. The junction had 4 bases not matched to a gene; V was cut back by 6 bases and J by 4 bases. The CDR3 contains 13 residues. DNA of the CDR3: TGTGCCAGCAGGGGACAGGACCTCTATGGCTACACCTTC. Encoded protein: CASRGQDLYGYTF.

This clone was counted only a few times. The rearrangement joins TRBV6-6 to TRBJ1-2; 10 positions match TRBD1. The J segment lost 8 bases and the V segment lost 5 bases, leaving 8 bases of the junction unmatched. Germline CDR1 MNHNY, CDR2 SVGAGI (reference sequence). This CDR3 region has 14 residues. CDR3 in amino acids: CASSRGTGVQGYTF. The CDR3 DNA reads TGTGCCAGCAGTAGAGGGACAGGGGTTCAAGGCTACACCTTC.

This chain connects TRBV20-1 to TRBJ1-2; TRBD1 matches at 9 bases. Germline-derived CDR1 and CDR2 are DFQATT and SNEGSKA (reference sequence). This CDR3 spans 11 amino acids. J lost 7 bases, V lost 7 bases, and 4 bases had no gene match. The CDR3 sequence is CSVTGGGGYTF. CDR3 in DNA: TGCAGTGTCACAGGGGGCGGTGGCTACACCTTC.

The V and J genes are TRBV19 and TRBJ2-2; tentatively, D is TRBD1 (7 bases). V dropped 5 bases and J dropped 5 bases, with 15 bases sitting between them. Germline CDR1 is LNHDA and CDR2 is SQIVND (reference sequence). The CDR3 is 15 amino acids. This chain's CDR3 is CASSPDRAGTGELFF. DNA for the CDR3: TGTGCCAGTAGTCCTGACAGGGCGGGGACCGGGGAGCTGTTTTTT.

This clone was found a few times. The chain employs TRBV7-2 and TRBJ1-1, with D tentatively TRBD1 (5 bases). The CDR3 spans 15 residues. Germline V gene lookup returns CDR1 SGHTA and CDR2 FQGNSA. The V end lost 1 base, the J end lost 2 bases, and 11 bases lay between the germline ends. In DNA form, the CDR3 reads TGTGCCAGCAGCTTAGAGGCCAGGGTAAACACTGAAGCTTTCTTT. It is translated as CASSLEARVNTEAFF. Supplemented by reference TRBV7-2 and TRBJ1-1, the full variable domain reads GAGVSQSPSNKVTEKGKDVELRCDPISGHTALYWYRQSLGQGLEFLIYFQGNSAPDKSGLPSDRFSAERTGGSVSTLTIQRTQQEDSAVYLCASSLEARVNTEAFFGQGTRLTVV.

This chain uses TRBV28 with TRBJ2-7; TRBD1 matches at 7 bases. The length of the CDR3 is 14 residues. V trimming: 6 bases; J trimming: 0 bases; junction bases outside the gene matches: 5. Germline V gene sequence: CDR1 MDHEN, CDR2 SYDVKM. The CDR3 bases are TGTGCCAGCAGGCGTTACAGGGGCTCCTACGAGCAGTACTTC. Translated, it gives CASRRYRGSYEQYF.

The chain uses TRBV28 and TRBJ2-5, with unresolved D. The CDR3 consists of 12 residues. V was trimmed by 3 bases and J by 2 bases, leaving 4 bases between them. From germline, CDR1 is MDHEN and CDR2 SYDVKM. The CDR3 coding sequence is TGTGCCAGCAGTTTCTATCAAGAGACCCAGTACTTC. It translates to CASSFYQETQYF.

This clone was counted a few times. Other DNA variants within this sample encode the same CDR3. This chain connects TRBV7-2 to TRBJ2-7; 7 bases are shared with TRBD1. The CDR3 length is 14 residues. Trimming cost V 4 bases and J 2 bases; bases outside gene matches: 5. Germline V gene data show CDR1 as SGHTA and CDR2 as FQGNSA. The CDR3 region is CASSSRQGAYEQYF. In DNA, the CDR3 is TGTGCCAGCAGCTCGCGACAGGGAGCCTACGAGCAGTACTTC. Full variable domain (missing parts from reference TRBV7-2 and TRBJ2-7): GAGVSQSPSNKVTEKGKDVELRCDPISGHTALYWYRQSLGQGLEFLIYFQGNSAPDKSGLPSDRFSAERTGGSVSTLTIQRTQQEDSAVYLCASSSRQGAYEQYFGPGTRLTVT.

V is TRBV29-1 and J is TRBJ2-6; D uncertain. Germline values: CDR1 SQVTM, CDR2 ANQGSEA. The CDR3 length is 13 residues. Trimming stripped 6 bases from V and 0 bases from J, with 6 bases between. CDR3 loop: CSVQASGANVLTF. As DNA, the CDR3 is TGCAGCGTCCAGGCCTCTGGGGCCAACGTCCTGACTTTC. Together with reference TRBV29-1 and TRBJ2-6, the CDR3 gives the full variable domain: SAVISQKPSRDICQRGTSLTIQCQVDSQVTMMFWYRQQPGQSLTLIATANQGSEATYESGFVIDKFPISRPNLTFSTLTVSNMSPEDSSIYLCSVQASGANVLTFGAGSRLTVL.

This chain connects TRBV7-2 to TRBJ2-1; TRBD2 agrees at 10 bases. The V and J ends lost 5 bases and 5 bases, in that order; junction bases with no gene match: 6. There are 15 residues in the CDR3. The germline gives CDR1 SGHTA, CDR2 FQGNSA. DNA for the CDR3: TGTGCCAGCAGCAAACTAGCGGGATTTAACAATGAGCAGTTCTTC. Its protein product is CASSKLAGFNNEQFF.

This clone was seen more than once but under ten times. The rearrangement joins TRBV19 to TRBJ2-1, with D maybe TRBD2 (6 bases). The V gene lost 6 bases and the J gene lost 13 bases, with 19 bases spanning the gap. This CDR3 region has 13 residues. Germline loops: CDR1 LNHDA, CDR2 SQIVND (reference sequence). CDR3 region: CASSLIEGGQQFF. Written as DNA, the CDR3 is TGTGCCAGTAGCTTAATCGAGGGAGGCCAACAGTTCTTC. Complete variable domain (other parts from reference TRBV19 and TRBJ2-1): DGGITQSPKYLFRKEGQNVTLSCEQNLNHDAMYWYRQDPGQGLRLIYYSQIVNDFQKGDIAEGYSVSREKKESFPLTVTSAQKNPTAFYLCASSLIEGGQQFFGPGTRLTVL.

The rearrangement joins TRBV7-2 to TRBJ2-7; 11 bases map to TRBD2. The CDR3 covers 15 residues. The germline V gene encodes CDR1 SGHTA and CDR2 FQGNSA. The ends lost 1 base at V and 4 bases at J; junction bases unmatched: 3. CDR3 in amino acids: CASSLEASGRYEQYF. The DNA of the CDR3 is TGTGCCAGCAGCTTAGAGGCTAGCGGGAGGTACGAGCAGTACTTC. The full variable domain, its missing parts supplied by reference TRBV7-2 and TRBJ2-7, is GAGVSQSPSNKVTEKGKDVELRCDPISGHTALYWYRQSLGQGLEFLIYFQGNSAPDKSGLPSDRFSAERTGGSVSTLTIQRTQQEDSAVYLCASSLEASGRYEQYFGPGTRLTVT.

The chain joins TRBV30 to TRBJ2-3, with D unclear. The germline V and J ends were trimmed by 3 bases and 0 bases, with 10 bases remaining between them. This CDR3 is built from 14 residues. Looked up from germline, CDR1 is GTSNPN and CDR2 is SVGIG (reference sequence). The CDR3 DNA is TGTGCCTGGAGACAGCTAACTAGCACAGATACGCAGTATTTT. As protein: CAWRQLTSTDTQYF.

The chain employs TRBV18 and TRBJ2-3, with TRBD2 identical over 7 bases. V was clipped by 4 bases and J by 2 bases; unmatched bases: 3. The CDR3 runs to 14 residues. Looked up from germline, CDR1 is KGHSH and CDR2 is LQKENI. The CDR3, as DNA: TGTGCCAGCTCACAGCTAGCGGTCACAGATACGCAGTATTTT. Protein sequence: CASSQLAVTDTQYF.

V is TRBV28 and J is TRBJ2-7, with 7 bases lining up with TRBD1. Per the germline V gene, CDR1 is MDHEN and CDR2 is SYDVKM. With V trimmed by 5 bases and J by 4 bases, 11 bases remained unmatched. This CDR3 region has 15 residues. CDR3 coding DNA: TGTGCCAGCAGTCCACACGGGACAGCAAAATACGAGCAGTACTTC. It yields the protein CASSPHGTAKYEQYF.

Only one count was recorded for this clone. The chain couples TRBV7-2 to TRBJ1-2; no reliable D call. The CDR3 has 17 amino acids. From germline, CDR1 is SGHTA and CDR2 FQGNSA. The ends were cut back, 5 bases at V and 0 bases at J, with 19 bases in the middle. Here the CDR3 DNA reads TGTGCCAGCAGCGTGGGGATCAAGGAGGGAGCTAACTATGGCTACACCTTC. Protein sequence: CASSVGIKEGANYGYTF.